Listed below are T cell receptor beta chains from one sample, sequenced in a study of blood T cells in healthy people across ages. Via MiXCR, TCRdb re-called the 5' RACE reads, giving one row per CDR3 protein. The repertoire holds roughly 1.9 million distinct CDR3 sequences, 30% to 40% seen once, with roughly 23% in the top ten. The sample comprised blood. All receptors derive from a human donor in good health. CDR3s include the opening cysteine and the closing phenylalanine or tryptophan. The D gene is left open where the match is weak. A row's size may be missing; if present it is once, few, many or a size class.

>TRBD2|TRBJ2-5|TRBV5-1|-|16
CASTLLIGTSGGTQYF
TGCGCCAGCACCCTATTAATCGGGACTAGCGGCGGGACCCAGTACTTC
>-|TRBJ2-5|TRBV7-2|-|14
CASSWGGREETQYF
TGTGCCAGCAGCTGGGGGGGGCGGGAAGAGACCCAGTACTTC
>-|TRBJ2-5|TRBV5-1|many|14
CASSLDSLQETQYF
TGTGCCAGCAGTTTGGACAGCCTCCAAGAGACCCAGTACTTC
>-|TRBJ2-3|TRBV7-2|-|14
CASKQIGGTDTQYF
TGTGCCAGCAAACAAATCGGCGGCACAGATACGCAGTATTTT
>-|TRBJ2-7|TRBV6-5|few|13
CASMSDRTYEQYF
TGTGCCAGCATGTCCGACAGGACCTACGAGCAGTACTTC
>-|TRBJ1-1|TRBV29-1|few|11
CSVDARTEAFF
TGCAGCGTTGATGCCAGGACTGAAGCTTTCTTT
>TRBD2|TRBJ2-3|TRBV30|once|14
CAWNLAGGMDTQYF
TGTGCCTGGAACCTAGCGGGGGGGATGGATACGCAGTATTTT
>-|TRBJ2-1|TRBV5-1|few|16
CASSTMSRGTYNEQFF
TGCGCCAGCAGCACCATGTCAAGGGGCACCTACAATGAGCAGTTCTTC
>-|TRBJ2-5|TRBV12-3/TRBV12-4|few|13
CASSVARDETQYF
TGTGCCAGCAGTGTCGCACGGGACGAGACCCAGTACTTC
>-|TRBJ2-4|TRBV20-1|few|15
CSARGSGGPRNIQYF
TGCAGTGCTAGAGGTTCTGGGGGGCCGCGAAACATTCAGTACTTC
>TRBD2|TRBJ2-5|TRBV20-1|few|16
CSATRLAGGNWETQYF
TGCAGTGCTACCAGACTAGCGGGGGGGAATTGGGAGACCCAGTACTTC
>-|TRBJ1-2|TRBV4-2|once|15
CASSQISARAHGYTF
TGTGCCAGCAGCCAAATCAGCGCCAGGGCCCATGGCTACACCTTC
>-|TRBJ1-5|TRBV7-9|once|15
CASSPPGERHQPQHF
TGTGCCAGCAGTCCTCCGGGAGAGAGACATCAGCCCCAGCATTTT
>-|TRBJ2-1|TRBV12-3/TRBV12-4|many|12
CASSSTSNEQFF
TGTGCCAGCAGTTCGACTAGCAATGAGCAGTTCTTC
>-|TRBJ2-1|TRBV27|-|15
CASSFRGPTYNEQFF
TGTGCCAGCAGTTTTCGAGGGCCCACCTACAATGAGCAGTTCTTC
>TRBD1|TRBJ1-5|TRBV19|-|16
CASSIPGTGGFQPQHF
TGTGCCAGTAGTATTCCGGGGACAGGGGGTTTCCAGCCCCAGCATTTT
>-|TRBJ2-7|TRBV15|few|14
CATSASLGFREQYF
TGTGCCACCAGCGCGTCCCTCGGGTTTCGCGAGCAGTACTTC
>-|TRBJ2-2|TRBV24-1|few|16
CATSDQPTGYTGELFF
TGTGCCACCAGTGACCAACCCACAGGTTACACCGGGGAGCTGTTTTTT
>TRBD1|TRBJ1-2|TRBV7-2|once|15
CASSRRTGGFYGYTF
TGTGCCAGCAGCCGAAGGACAGGGGGCTTCTATGGCTACACCTTC
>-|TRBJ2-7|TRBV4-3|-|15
CASSQGLQVSYEQYF
TGCGCCAGCAGCCAAGGCCTCCAAGTGAGCTACGAGCAGTACTTC
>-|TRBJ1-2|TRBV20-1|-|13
CSANPMANYGYTF
TGCAGTGCTAACCCCATGGCTAACTATGGCTACACCTTC
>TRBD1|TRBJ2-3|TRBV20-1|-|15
CSASKATGETDTQYF
TGCAGTGCTAGCAAAGCAACAGGGGAAACAGATACGCAGTATTTT
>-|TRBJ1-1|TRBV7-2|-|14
CASSLGTINTEAFF
TGTGCCAGCAGCTTAGGAACGATAAACACTGAAGCTTTCTTT
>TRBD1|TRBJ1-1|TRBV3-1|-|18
CASSLHPGAGGSVGEAFF
TGTGCCAGCAGCTTACACCCGGGGGCAGGGGGCAGTGTCGGTGAAGCTTTCTTT
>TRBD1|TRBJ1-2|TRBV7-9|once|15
CASSLDWTGHYGYTF
TGTGCCAGCAGCCTAGACTGGACAGGGCACTATGGCTACACCTTC
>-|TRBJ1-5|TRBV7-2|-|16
CASSLWVGGSNQPQHF
TGTGCCAGCAGCCTATGGGTTGGTGGGAGCAATCAGCCCCAGCATTTT
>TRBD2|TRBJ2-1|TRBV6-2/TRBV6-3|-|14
CASGKRGYYNEQFF
TGTGCCAGCGGGAAGCGGGGGTACTACAATGAGCAGTTCTTC
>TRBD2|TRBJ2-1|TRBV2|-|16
CASSVWGLADYNEQFF
TGTGCCAGCAGTGTCTGGGGACTAGCGGACTACAATGAGCAGTTCTTC
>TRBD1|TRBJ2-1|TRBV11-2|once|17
CASSLVHGQGSLETQFF
TGTGCCAGCAGCTTAGTACACGGACAGGGAAGTTTAGAGACCCAGTTCTTC
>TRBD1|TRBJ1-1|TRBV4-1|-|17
CASSQDRAGGPYTEAFF
TGCGCCAGCAGCCAAGATCGGGCAGGGGGGCCGTACACTGAAGCTTTCTTT